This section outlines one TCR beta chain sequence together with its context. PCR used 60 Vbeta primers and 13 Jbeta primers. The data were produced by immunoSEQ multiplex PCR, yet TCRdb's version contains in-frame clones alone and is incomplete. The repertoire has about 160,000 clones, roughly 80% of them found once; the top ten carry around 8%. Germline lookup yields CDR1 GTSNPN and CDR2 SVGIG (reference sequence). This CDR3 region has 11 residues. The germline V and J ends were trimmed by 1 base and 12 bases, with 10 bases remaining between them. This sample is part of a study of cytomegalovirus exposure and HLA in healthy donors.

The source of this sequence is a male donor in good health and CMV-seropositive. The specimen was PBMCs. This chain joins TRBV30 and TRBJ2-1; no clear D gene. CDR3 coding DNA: TGTGCCTGGAGTGGGGCCTCGGTGCAGTTCTTC. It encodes CAWSGASVQFF.